A single sample gave rise to the 20 T cell receptor beta chains below, sequenced in a study of shared clonotypes between healthy human individuals. Profiled with immunoSEQ multiplex PCR; TCRdb holds only in-frame clones, not every one. Of 2 million to 3 million clones detected, 90% to 95% appear once; the ten largest clones hold about 0.34%. Sequenced material: naive CD4+ T cells from PBMCs. The subset here: CD45RA+ positively selected. All receptors derive from a man aged 18 to 30 in good health. Some clones in this sample may be carry-over from other donors' samples.

V gene TRBV5-1 combines with J gene TRBJ2-7; weak D call: TRBD2 (6 bases). Between the trimmed V and J ends, which lost 4 bases and 1 base, there was a span of 12 bases. This CDR3 spans 14 amino acids. Germline V gives CDR1 SGHRS, CDR2 YFSETQ. CDR3 sequence reads: CASSTSGLSYEQYF. CDR3 nucleotide sequence: TGCGCCAGCAGCACCAGCGGGCTTTCCTACGAGCAGTACTTC.

This chain joins TRBV6-6 and TRBJ2-7; D is possibly TRBD2 (6 bases). Germline loops: CDR1 MNHNY, CDR2 SVGAGI (reference sequence). Between the trimmed V and J ends, which lost 0 bases and 1 base, there was a span of 13 bases. The CDR3 extends over 16 amino acids. The CDR3 nucleotides read TGTGCCAGCAGTTACTCGATGCGGGACTTATCCTACGAGCAGTACTTC. It codes for CASSYSMRDLSYEQYF.

The rearrangement joins TRBV5-1 to TRBJ2-5; the match to TRBD2 covers 11 bases. CDR3 size: 17 residues. Germline V lookup: CDR1 SGHRS, CDR2 YFSETQ. V shed 0 bases, J shed 3 bases, and the junction held 7 bases outside the gene matches. CDR3: CASSLGLAGGLKETQYF. The CDR3 DNA reads as TGCGCCAGCAGCTTGGGCCTAGCGGGAGGCCTTAAAGAGACCCAGTACTTC.

The rearrangement uses TRBV10-3 and TRBJ1-5, with D unclear. The CDR3 contains 17 residues. Germline lookup yields CDR1 ENHRY and CDR2 SYGVKD. V was shortened by 0 bases and J by 0 bases, with 12 bases between the two germline ends. The CDR3 DNA reads as TGTGCCATCAGTGAGTCGTCCCCGACACCTAGCAATCAGCCCCAGCATTTT. Amino acids: CAISESSPTPSNQPQHF.

The genes are TRBV18 and TRBJ1-5; D unclear. V was pared by 5 bases and J by 5 bases, with 10 bases between. CDR3 size: 13 residues. Germline assignment: CDR1 KGHSH and CDR2 LQKENI. For the CDR3, the DNA is TGTGCCAGCTCAGAAGGAAAATATCAGCCCCAGCATTTT. This codes for CASSEGKYQPQHF.

V gene TRBV29-1 combines with J gene TRBJ1-4, with a possible D match to TRBD1 (6 bases). The V gene's germline CDR1 is SQVTM and CDR2 ANQGSEA. V was pared by 7 bases and J by 8 bases, with 11 bases between. The CDR3 spans 11 residues. DNA for the CDR3: TGCAGCGCAAAGACAGGAGAAAAACTGTTTTTT. Protein sequence: CSAKTGEKLFF. Drawing the rest from reference TRBV29-1 and TRBJ1-4, the complete variable domain is SAVISQKPSRDICQRGTSLTIQCQVDSQVTMMFWYRQQPGQSLTLIATANQGSEATYESGFVIDKFPISRPNLTFSTLTVSNMSPEDSSIYLCSAKTGEKLFFGSGTQLSVL.

This clone was seen a handful of times. This chain connects TRBV30 to TRBJ1-3; D call uncertain. Germline V gene lookup returns CDR1 GTSNPN and CDR2 SVGIG (reference sequence). V was clipped by 2 bases and J by 14 bases, with 13 bases between them. CDR3 length: 11 residues. This CDR3 is CAWSSPSDVYF. Written as DNA, the CDR3 is TGTGCCTGGAGTAGTCCCTCGGACGTATATTTT.

This sequence joins TRBV4-1 and TRBJ1-1; D ambiguous. The length of the CDR3 is 11 residues. The V end lost 3 bases, the J end lost 5 bases, and 4 bases lay between the germline ends. CDR1 is MGHRA, CDR2 YSYEKL, per germline. The CDR3 protein is CASSQQTEAFF. The DNA for the CDR3 is TGCGCCAGCAGCCAGCAGACTGAAGCTTTCTTT.

This chain joins TRBV7-9 and TRBJ1-2; no clear D. CDR3 length: 12 residues. Germline V gives CDR1 SEHNR, CDR2 FQNEAQ (reference sequence). Trimming left V 5 bases short and J 11 bases short, with 15 bases between. CDR3 loop: CASSTPTGEYTF. CDR3 coding DNA: TGTGCCAGCAGCACTCCCACTGGGGAATACACCTTC.

The rearrangement uses TRBV7-7 and TRBJ2-2; TRBD2 agrees at 12 bases. With V trimmed by 5 bases and J by 6 bases, 7 bases remained unmatched. The germline CDR1 and CDR2 sequences are SSHAT and FNYEAQ (reference sequence). The CDR3 runs to 16 residues. CDR3 sequence reads: CASSQTSGRRAGELFF. The DNA for the CDR3 is TGTGCCAGCAGCCAGACTAGCGGGAGAAGAGCCGGGGAGCTGTTTTTT.

This chain links TRBV2 with TRBJ1-1; 8 bases match TRBD1. The CDR3 loop spans 14 amino acids. V lost 7 bases, J lost 4 bases, and 8 bases stayed unmatched. The germline V gene encodes CDR1 SNHLY and CDR2 FYNNEI. The CDR3 spells CASTGQGSTTEAFF. For the CDR3, the DNA is TGTGCCAGCACCGGACAGGGATCGACCACTGAAGCTTTCTTT.

The rearrangement uses TRBV6-1 and TRBJ2-7; D gene ambiguous. Trimming took off 7 bases at V and 6 bases at J, with 16 bases between the two ends. The CDR3 extends over 13 amino acids. Germline assignment: CDR1 MNHNS and CDR2 SASEGT. The DNA of the CDR3 is TGTGCCAGCACAGAACTCCCAGGTGGCGAGCAGTACTTC. Encoded protein: CASTELPGGEQYF.

For this clone: Other DNA sequences in this specimen translate into the identical CDR3. The rearrangement joins TRBV5-1 to TRBJ1-1, with D maybe TRBD1 (5 bases). Germline CDR1 reads SGHRS; CDR2 reads YFSETQ. Trimming pared 0 bases from V and 5 bases from J, leaving 8 bases between. This CDR3 is built from 13 residues. In DNA, the CDR3 is TGCGCCAGCAGCTTGGCCGAGGGGACTGAAGCTTTCTTT. As protein: CASSLAEGTEAFF.

V gene TRBV9 combines with J gene TRBJ2-1, with D perhaps matching TRBD1 or TRBD2 (5 bases each). The CDR3 contains 15 residues. Germline-derived CDR1 and CDR2 are SGDLS and YYNGEE. V was shortened by 3 bases and J by 2 bases, with 12 bases between the two germline ends. This CDR3 is CASSARVGAYNEQFF. The CDR3 DNA sequence: TGTGCCAGCAGCGCGAGGGTAGGGGCCTACAATGAGCAGTTCTTC.

The chain carries TRBV7-3 and TRBJ2-5, with a possible D match to TRBD2 (6 bases). The V end lost 5 bases, the J end lost 4 bases, and 11 bases lay between the germline ends. This CDR3 is 13 amino acids long. Germline CDR1 reads SGHTA; CDR2 reads FQGTGA. CDR3 sequence: CASSGGARETQYF. As DNA, the CDR3 is TGTGCCAGCAGCGGCGGGGCTAGAGAGACCCAGTACTTC.

This chain joins TRBV28 and TRBJ2-5, with TRBD2 identical over 10 bases. The germline V gene has CDR1 MDHEN and CDR2 SYDVKM. This CDR3 is 16 amino acids long. J gave up 4 bases and V 5 bases, and 10 bases lay outside the gene matches. The CDR3 coding sequence is TGTGCCAGCAGTCGCAGCGGGAGGGCGCGGGGAGAGACCCAGTACTTC. It encodes CASSRSGRARGETQYF.

The chain employs TRBV4-1 and TRBJ2-2; D is perhaps TRBD1 (6 bases). Germline V lookup: CDR1 MGHRA, CDR2 YSYEKL. The CDR3 runs to 13 residues. V dropped 5 bases and J dropped 8 bases, with 12 bases sitting between them. CDR3 sequence (DNA): TGCGCCAGCAGCAAAACAGGGCTTGGGGAGCTGTTTTTT. Translating it yields CASSKTGLGELFF.

This clone was seen a few times. This rearrangement joins TRBV27 to TRBJ1-5; 7 bases fit TRBD1. The CDR3 extends over 13 amino acids. The germline CDR1 and CDR2 sequences are MNHEY and SMNVEV (reference sequence). V lost 5 bases to trimming and J lost 7 bases; unmatched junction nucleotides: 5. CDR3 region: CASSPTGWQPQHF. The CDR3 DNA reads as TGTGCCAGCAGTCCGACAGGGTGGCAGCCCCAGCATTTT.

Only one count was recorded for this clone. The chain is built from TRBV5-1 and TRBJ2-1; 15 bases line up with TRBD2. CDR3 length: 17 amino acids. Trimming cost V 0 bases and J 8 bases; bases outside gene matches: 6. Per the germline V gene, CDR1 is SGHRS and CDR2 is YFSETQ. The CDR3 loop reads CASSLEGLAGGWDEQFF. In nucleotides, the CDR3 is TGCGCCAGCAGCTTGGAGGGACTAGCGGGAGGTTGGGATGAGCAGTTCTTC.

This clone occurred a few times. V and J are TRBV5-1 and TRBJ2-2, with 7 bases matching TRBD1. This CDR3 region has 15 residues. The V segment lost 3 bases and the J segment 4 bases; nucleotides outside the gene matches: 6. The germline V gene encodes CDR1 SGHRS and CDR2 YFSETQ. The CDR3 DNA reads as TGCGCCAGCAGCTGGGAAGGGGGCCTCACCGGGGAGCTGTTTTTT. Its protein is CASSWEGGLTGELFF.